This TCR beta chain was obtained from a study of blood T cell repertoires in COVID-19. Across the study: The United States, Italy and Spain were the sources of the acute and convalescent COVID-19 samples.

Participants, about 18 to 90 years old, spanned under 25 US areas. Cohorts were determined from participant-reported clinical history. Germline V gene lookup returns CDR1 SGHNT and CDR2 YYREEE (reference sequence). This CDR3 is built from 14 residues. V was clipped by 3 bases and J by 5 bases, with 14 bases between them. This clone has only one observation. Original processing notes: Estimated nucleated cell counts came from reference gene primer amplification. The data were produced by immunoSEQ multiplex PCR, yet TCRdb's version contains in-frame clones alone and is incomplete. For V, J and clone size, that table is used; D and trimming come from the DNA. The profile shows approximately 220,000 clones, roughly nine tenths of them singletons.

This clonotype was obtained from a woman aged 18-30 years in a cohort exposed to, infected with or recovered from COVID-19 (not recorded which). Material: PBMCs or T cells enriched from blood (not recorded which). The chain joins TRBV5-4 to TRBJ2-5; D remains ambiguous. The CDR3 DNA sequence: TGTGCCAGCAGCTCTAATTGGGCCCCCGAGACCCAGTACTTC. Translated, it gives CASSSNWAPETQYF.